A single sample gave rise to the 10 T cell receptor beta chains below, sequenced in a study of T cell responses to AZD1222 COVID-19 vaccine. Sequencing was performed with immunoSEQ multiplex PCR; in TCRdb, only in-frame clones are kept and a portion is missing. Of about 130,000 clones listed, roughly 91% were seen once; the top ten hold 6% to 7%. The sequencing here drew on peripheral blood, taken 28 days after the second AZD1222 dose. Receptors originate from an adult who received the AZD1222 COVID-19 vaccine.

The chain has TRBV18 and TRBJ1-6; no clear D gene. V was clipped by 1 base and J by 9 bases, with 13 bases between them. CDR1 and CDR2 from the germline V gene are KGHSH and LQKENI. The length of the CDR3 is 15 residues. The CDR3 DNA sequence: TGTGCCAGCTCACCACACCACGGGTCCTCTTCACCCCTCCACTTT. This encodes CASSPHHGSSSPLHF.

This chain connects TRBV7-9 to TRBJ1-4, with D possibly TRBD1 on 6 matching bases. This CDR3 is built from 13 residues. Trimming cost V 4 bases and J 8 bases, with 11 bases left between them. Germline loops: CDR1 SEHNR, CDR2 FQNEAQ (reference sequence). DNA for the CDR3: TGTGCCAGCAGCTACTCAGGGGAGGAAAAACTGTTTTTT. It is translated as CASSYSGEEKLFF.

The J gene is TRBJ2-2, the V gene TRBV6-6, with 13 bases aligning to TRBD2. CDR1 and CDR2 (germline): MNHNY, SVGAGI (reference sequence). V shed 5 bases, J shed 4 bases, and the junction held 16 bases outside the gene matches. CDR3 length: 20 residues. This CDR3 reads CASSPASRLAGGVGTGELFF. CDR3 sequence (DNA): TGTGCCAGCAGTCCCGCGTCCAGACTAGCGGGGGGTGTTGGCACCGGGGAGCTGTTTTTT.

The CDR3 region is CASSVGISNQPQHF. In DNA form, the CDR3 reads TGTGCCAGCAGCGTGGGCATAAGCAATCAGCCCCAGCATTTT. This chain joins TRBV7-8 and TRBJ1-5; D ambiguous. Trimming left V 5 bases short and J 1 base short, with 9 bases between. Germline values: CDR1 SGHVS, CDR2 FQNEAQ. CDR3 size: 14 residues.

CDR3 sequence: CASGGKGADGYTF. The DNA for the CDR3 is TGTGCCAGCGGCGGGAAGGGGGCCGATGGCTACACCTTC. The genes are TRBV2 and TRBJ1-2; 7 bases map to TRBD1. Germline V gene lookup returns CDR1 SNHLY and CDR2 FYNNEI. With 8 bases clipped from V and 6 bases from J, the junction kept 9 bases outside the gene matches. The CDR3 covers 13 residues.

V is TRBV7-3 and J is TRBJ2-3, with D perhaps TRBD1 or TRBD2 (5 bases each). The germline V gene encodes CDR1 SGHTA and CDR2 FQGTGA. There are 15 residues in the CDR3. The V and J ends lost 5 bases and 1 base respectively, with 13 bases between them. The DNA for the CDR3 is TGTGCCAGCAGCCGTGGAGGCAGGGGCACAGATACGCAGTATTTT. Its translation: CASSRGGRGTDTQYF.

The chain employs TRBV5-1 and TRBJ2-7; no firm D call. Trimming took 2 bases from V and 1 from J, leaving 7 bases between them. The CDR3 contains 13 residues. Germline CDR1 SGHRS, CDR2 YFSETQ. Here the CDR3 reads CASSLRESYEQYF. The CDR3 nucleotides are TGCGCCAGCAGCTTAAGAGAGTCCTACGAGCAGTACTTC.

This clone appeared once. CDR3 in amino acids: CASSGTGSYGYTF. For the CDR3, the DNA is TGCGCCAGCAGCGGCACAGGGTCCTATGGCTACACCTTC. The chain carries TRBV5-1 and TRBJ1-2; TRBD1 is a possible D gene (6 bases). Germline V lookup: CDR1 SGHRS, CDR2 YFSETQ. Trimming pared 4 bases from V and 4 bases from J, leaving 11 bases between. The length of the CDR3 is 13 residues.

This chain uses TRBV6-5 with TRBJ2-5; maybe TRBD1 (5 bases). Per the germline V gene, CDR1 is MNHEY and CDR2 is SVGAGI. The CDR3 runs to 15 residues. V was trimmed by 6 bases and J by 2 bases, leaving 16 bases between them. The CDR3 region is CASRTEQVTQETQYF. CDR3 sequence (DNA): TGTGCCAGCAGGACAGAGCAGGTCACTCAAGAGACCCAGTACTTC.

The rearrangement uses TRBV13 and TRBJ2-1; D is ambiguous. Germline CDR1 reads PRHDT; CDR2 reads FYEKMQ (reference sequence). V gave up 5 bases and J gave up 9 bases, with 8 bases separating them. This CDR3 spans 11 amino acids. The CDR3 here is CASSPRVEQFF. The CDR3 nucleotides are TGTGCCAGCAGCCCTAGGGTTGAGCAGTTCTTC.